The 10 T cell receptor beta chains given below trace back to one sample, sequenced in a study of CD8 T cells in Susac syndrome. The authors reverse transcribed roughly 0.5 to 1 ug RNA with random hexamers. TCRdb fed the immunoSEQ multiplex PCR reads into MiXCR, producing one record per CDR3 protein. The repertoire holds 100,000 to 150,000 distinct CDR3 sequences, about 95% seen once, with around 0.12% in the top ten. Sequencing was performed on CD4+ T cells from PBMCs. These receptor sequences come from a human donor in good health.

This sequence joins TRBV28 and TRBJ1-1, with 8 bases matching TRBD1. The germline V gene encodes CDR1 MDHEN and CDR2 SYDVKM. The length of the CDR3 is 12 residues. With 8 bases clipped from V and 7 bases from J, the junction kept 6 bases outside the gene matches. Here the CDR3 DNA reads TGTGCCAGCGGCAGGGGGCATCGTGAAGCTTTCTTT. It specifies CASGRGHREAFF.

The chain links TRBV18 to TRBJ2-2; D possibly corresponds to TRBD1 (6 bases). The V gene's germline CDR1 is KGHSH and CDR2 LQKENI. The V and J ends lost 3 bases and 4 bases respectively, with 15 bases between them. The CDR3 spans 16 residues. This chain's CDR3 is CASSPPTGSSTGELFF. The DNA of the CDR3 is TGTGCCAGCTCACCTCCTACAGGGAGTAGCACCGGGGAGCTGTTTTTT.

This clonotype was detected once. This chain uses TRBV6-1 with TRBJ2-1, with TRBD2 as a possible D gene (5 bases). Trimming took off 6 bases at V and 16 bases at J, with 40 bases between the two ends. CDR3 size: 19 residues. Germline V CDR1 and CDR2: MNHNS, SASEGT. CDR3 nucleotide sequence: TGTGCCAGCAGCCTTCGACTACCCCGATACCGAGCTCCTACAATGAGCAGTTTCTTC. As protein: CASSLRLPRYRAPTMSSFF.

The rearrangement links TRBV29-1 to TRBJ2-1, with D uncertain. CDR3 length equals 15 residues. Germline V gives CDR1 SQVTM, CDR2 ANQGSEA. V lost 3 bases, J lost 5 bases, and 17 bases lay in between. The CDR3 bases are TGCAGCGTTGATCCTCCCCCTTGGGCTAACAATGAGCAGTTCTTC. Amino acids: CSVDPPPWANNEQFF.

The rearrangement joins TRBV20-1 to TRBJ1-3; D is unresolved. V shed 0 bases and J shed 0 bases, with 9 bases lying between them. Germline CDR1 is DFQATT and CDR2 is SNEGSKA (reference sequence). This CDR3 spans 15 amino acids. The CDR3 region has the DNA TGCAGTGCTAGAGATGGTGCAAGCTCTGGAAACACCATATATTTT. Amino acid sequence: CSARDGASSGNTIYF.

The chain has TRBV12-3 or TRBV12-4 and TRBJ1-1; D may be TRBD1 (5 bases). The CDR3 sequence is 14 residues long. With 6 bases removed from V and 5 bases from J, the gap between germline ends came to 16 bases. CDR3 DNA: TGTGCCAGCAGCCCGGCGGGGGAACGAACTGAAGCTTTCTTT. Its protein product is CASSPAGERTEAFF.

The rearrangement joins TRBV7-8 to TRBJ2-1; 8 positions match TRBD2. The CDR3 loop spans 16 amino acids. The V segment lost 5 bases and the J segment 6 bases; nucleotides outside the gene matches: 12. CDR1 and CDR2 (germline): SGHVS, FQNEAQ. The DNA of the CDR3 is TGTGCCAGCAGCCCGGAAGCGGGGCTAGCGGGCAATGAGCAGTTCTTC. This encodes CASSPEAGLAGNEQFF. Looking up the rest from reference TRBV7-8 and TRBJ2-1 gives the full variable domain: GAGVSQSPRYKVAKRGQDVALRCDPISGHVSLFWYQQALGQGPEFLTYFQNEAQLDKSGLPSDRFFAERPEGSVSTLKIQRTQQEDSAVYLCASSPEAGLAGNEQFFGPGTRLTVL.

The chain carries TRBV5-1 and TRBJ2-2; 10 positions match TRBD1. The CDR3 consists of 15 residues. Germline trimming cut 3 bases from V and 6 bases from J; bases unmatched to any gene: 5. CDR1 SGHRS and CDR2 YFSETQ come from the germline V gene. The CDR3 region is CASSSGTGDAGELFF. CDR3 coding DNA: TGCGCCAGCAGCTCCGGGACAGGGGATGCCGGGGAGCTGTTTTTT.

This clonotype has a handful of counts. The chain combines TRBV5-1 with TRBJ1-2, with no clear D. CDR3 length: 13 residues. Between the trimmed V and J ends, which lost 4 bases and 8 bases, there was a span of 15 bases. CDR1 and CDR2 from the germline V gene are SGHRS and YFSETQ. The CDR3 sequence is CASSPDISRGYTF. The CDR3 DNA follows: TGCGCCAGCAGCCCCGACATATCGAGGGGCTACACCTTC. Full variable domain (remainder filled in from reference TRBV5-1 and TRBJ1-2): KAGVTQTPRYLIKTRGQQVTLSCSPISGHRSVSWYQQTPGQGLQFLFEYFSETQRNKGNFPGRFSGRQFSNSRSEMNVSTLELGDSALYLCASSPDISRGYTFGSGTRLTVV.

The V and J genes are TRBV30 and TRBJ2-7, with a weak D call TRBD1 (5 bases). Trimming shortened V by 3 bases and J by 1 base, and 10 bases separated the two germline ends. Germline CDR1 and CDR2: GTSNPN and SVGIG (reference sequence). The CDR3 is 13 amino acids. CDR3 nucleotides: TGTGCCTGGAGCGTGACAGATTCCTACGAGCAGTACTTC. It yields the protein CAWSVTDSYEQYF. The full variable domain, in which reference TRBV30 and TRBJ2-7 provide the parts outside the CDR3, is SQTIHQWPATLVQPVGSPLSLECTVEGTSNPNLYWYRQAAGRGLQLLFYSVGIGQISSEVPQNLSASRPQDRQFILSSKKLLLSDSGFYLCAWSVTDSYEQYFGPGTRLTVT.